Given below is one TCR beta chain in context. Under the authors' procedure: Reference gene primer amplification gave nucleated cell count estimates. TCRdb keeps only in-frame clones here, not all; method: immunoSEQ multiplex PCR. The DNA gave D and trimming, while V, J and clone size come from that table. The sample holds more than 65,000 clones, about 83% seen once. These data originate in a study of blood T cell repertoires in COVID-19. Study overall: Sources were T cells, B-cell-depleted T cells, or PBMCs; the material itself was cDNA or gDNA.

This receptor was identified in a man aged 50-60 years with acute or convalescent COVID-19. Sequencing used peripheral blood.

DNA of the CDR3: TGTGCCAGCAGTTTATCACAGGGGGCTAGCACAGATACGCAGTATTTT. Translated: CASSLSQGASTDTQYF. The chain combines TRBV6-5 with TRBJ2-3; 9 bases line up with TRBD1. V shed 4 bases and J 0 bases; nucleotides not matched to a gene: 5. The CDR3 runs 16 residues. Germline V gene sequence: CDR1 MNHEY, CDR2 SVGAGI.